The TCR beta chain described here comes from a study of blood T cell repertoires in COVID-19. Study details: COVID-19 samples from acute and convalescent phases originated in the United States, Italy and Spain. PBMCs, B-cell-depleted T cells, or T cells were the source of the cDNA or gDNA that made up the material.

Germline values: CDR1 LNHDA, CDR2 SQIVND (reference sequence). J gave up 9 bases and V 6 bases, and 11 bases lay outside the gene matches. This CDR3 region has 15 residues. TCRdb's table, derived via immunoSEQ multiplex PCR, lists solely in-frame clones and lacks some. The sample has approximately 190,000 clones, more than 75% seen once. The V and J genes are TRBV19 and TRBJ1-5; 10 nucleotides line up with TRBD1. The clonotype was recovered from a woman aged 55-75 years with COVID-19, enrolled during active disease. Input material: peripheral blood. CDR3 loop: CASSPTGGAYLPQHF. The DNA of the CDR3 is TGTGCCAGTAGCCCGACAGGGGGCGCGTATCTGCCCCAGCATTTT. Filled out from reference TRBV19 and TRBJ1-5, the complete variable domain reads DGGITQSPKYLFRKEGQNVTLSCEQNLNHDAMYWYRQDPGQGLRLIYYSQIVNDFQKGDIAEGYSVSREKKESFPLTVTSAQKNPTAFYLCASSPTGGAYLPQHFGDGTRLSIL.